Presented here are 30 T cell receptor beta chains from one specimen sequenced in a study of T-cell reconstitution after alpha-beta-depleted transplantation in children. Unique molecular identifiers were incorporated when the TCRbeta library was constructed. A single record per CDR3 protein comes from TCRdb applying MiXCR to the PCR reads. Counted here are 200,000 to 250,000 distinct CDR3 sequences, over 9.5% occurring once; the ten biggest clones make up over 4.5%. The material sequenced was PBMCs from the stem cell graft donor, taken from the stem cell graft. These TCRs come from a human donor who donated a stem cell graft to a child with SCID.

This clonotype was found many times. This chain joins TRBV6-5 and TRBJ2-1, with a possible D match to TRBD2 (5 bases). CDR1 is MNHEY and CDR2 is SVGAGI in the germline V gene. This CDR3 is 16 amino acids long. Trimming left V 0 bases short and J 8 bases short, with 17 bases between. CDR3 in amino acids: CASSYSFRLAGHEQFF. DNA of the CDR3: TGTGCCAGCAGTTACTCGTTTCGGCTAGCTGGGCATGAGCAGTTCTTC.

This clonotype was counted ten times or more. This sequence joins TRBV12-3 or TRBV12-4 and TRBJ2-3; D assignment may be TRBD1 or TRBD2 (5 bases each). CDR3 length: 15 residues. V was pared by 0 bases and J by 3 bases, with 10 bases between. The DNA of the CDR3 is TGTGCCAGCAGTTTAGCGGGGGTTTCAACAGATACGCAGTATTTT. Translated: CASSLAGVSTDTQYF.

This clonotype was seen many times. The chain joins TRBV7-6 to TRBJ1-1, with D possibly matching TRBD1 (6 bases). Germline CDR1 SGHVS, CDR2 FNYEAQ. The CDR3 is 14 amino acids. The V and J ends lost 0 bases and 4 bases respectively, with 9 bases between them. This CDR3 is CASSLAQGSTEAFF. DNA of the CDR3: TGTGCCAGCAGCTTAGCCCAGGGGAGCACTGAAGCTTTCTTT. Supplemented by reference TRBV7-6 and TRBJ1-1, the full variable domain reads GAGVSQSPRYKVTKRGQDVALRCDPISGHVSLYWYRQALGQGPEFLTYFNYEAQQDKSGLPNDRFSAERPEGSISTLTIQRTEQRDSAMYRCASSLAQGSTEAFFGQGTRLTVV.

This clonotype has ten or more counts. V is TRBV20-1 and J is TRBJ1-1; 7 bases match TRBD1. CDR1 and CDR2 from the germline V gene are DFQATT and SNEGSKA (reference sequence). CDR3 size: 13 residues. V shed 4 bases, J shed 0 bases, and the junction held 2 bases outside the gene matches. Here the CDR3 reads CSAITGVNTEAFF. The DNA for the CDR3 is TGCAGTGCTATCACAGGGGTGAACACTGAAGCTTTCTTT.

This clonotype was observed at least ten times. The chain recombines TRBV7-9 with TRBJ1-5, with TRBD1 matching over 9 bases. Germline V gene lookup returns CDR1 SEHNR and CDR2 FQNEAQ (reference sequence). Germline trimming cut 3 bases from V and 5 bases from J; bases unmatched to any gene: 8. This CDR3 is 16 amino acids long. CDR3 sequence (DNA): TGTGCCAGCAGCTTTAGATGGGACAGGGTTGATCAGCCCCAGCATTTT. Amino acid sequence: CASSFRWDRVDQPQHF.

This clonotype was counted ten times or more. The CDR3 coding sequence is TGCGCCAGCAGCCGGAGGCACAATTTGGATTCACCCCTCCACTTT. As protein: CASSRRHNLDSPLHF. The chain combines TRBV4-3 with TRBJ1-6; unclear D gene. The CDR3 length is 15 residues. From germline, CDR1 is LGHNA and CDR2 YSLEER. V lost 4 bases, J lost 8 bases, and 15 bases lay in between.

The chain is built from TRBV2 and TRBJ2-1; D is perhaps TRBD2 (5 bases). CDR3 size: 13 residues. Germline lookup yields CDR1 SNHLY and CDR2 FYNNEI. V lost 4 bases, J lost 7 bases, and 11 bases lay in between. The CDR3 spells CASSVGSENEQFF. As DNA, the CDR3 is TGTGCCAGCAGTGTCGGTAGCGAGAATGAGCAGTTCTTC.

This clonotype was counted at least ten times. This CDR3 reads CASRAGYGSPLHF. CDR3 nucleotide sequence: TGTGCCAGCAGGGCAGGGTATGGATCACCCCTCCACTTT. V is TRBV28 and J is TRBJ1-6; tentatively, D is TRBD1 (5 bases). Germline CDR1 MDHEN, CDR2 SYDVKM. The V end lost 6 bases, the J end lost 10 bases, and 13 bases lay between the germline ends. CDR3 length: 13 amino acids.

This clonotype was seen many times. The V and J genes are TRBV28 and TRBJ2-1; 8 positions match TRBD2. CDR3 length equals 18 residues. CDR1 and CDR2 (germline): MDHEN, SYDVKM. Trimming at V came to 4 bases and at J to 4 bases, leaving 15 bases not matched to a gene. The CDR3 nucleotides read TGTGCCAGCAGTTCCTCTGTAGTAGCGGGGAGATTTTACAATGAGCAGTTCTTC. Translating gives CASSSSVVAGRFYNEQFF. Supplemented by reference TRBV28 and TRBJ2-1, the full variable domain reads DVKVTQSSRYLVKRTGEKVFLECVQDMDHENMFWYRQDPGLGLRLIYFSYDVKMKEKGDIPEGYSVSREKKERFSLILESASTNQTSMYLCASSSSVVAGRFYNEQFFGPGTRLTVL.

This clonotype was seen ten or more times. The V gene is TRBV12-3 or TRBV12-4, the J gene TRBJ2-3; 8 bases fit TRBD1. CDR3 length: 14 residues. Trimming took 1 base from V and 9 from J; bases not matched to a gene: 6. CDR3 in DNA: TGTGCCAGCAGTTTAGGGGGACAGGTGATAACGCAGTATTTT. It yields the protein CASSLGGQVITQYF.

This clonotype was seen repeatedly, ten times or more. The V gene is TRBV18, the J gene TRBJ1-5; D is ambiguous. The ends were cut back, 0 bases at V and 0 bases at J, with 3 bases in the middle. This CDR3 spans 14 amino acids. Germline lookup yields CDR1 KGHSH and CDR2 LQKENI. The CDR3 loop reads CASSPPSSNQPQHF. The CDR3 coding sequence is TGTGCCAGCTCACCACCGTCTAGCAATCAGCCCCAGCATTTT.

The rearrangement links TRBV20-1 to TRBJ1-5, with 12 nucleotides matching TRBD1. J gave up 0 bases and V 7 bases, and 7 bases lay outside the gene matches. Germline CDR1 DFQATT, CDR2 SNEGSKA (reference sequence). The CDR3 contains 16 residues. The CDR3 coding sequence is TGCAGTGTAAAGGGACAGGGGGCTTATAGCAATCAGCCCCAGCATTTT. This gives the protein CSVKGQGAYSNQPQHF.

At least ten counts were recorded for this clonotype. The chain links TRBV9 to TRBJ1-2; no firm D call. V was clipped by 1 base and J by 0 bases, with 25 bases between them. Germline-derived CDR1 and CDR2 are SGDLS and YYNGEE. The CDR3 runs to 20 residues. The CDR3: CASSVSFPDGPESANYGYTF. The CDR3 nucleotides read TGTGCCAGCAGCGTATCGTTTCCGGACGGCCCCGAATCAGCTAACTATGGCTACACCTTC.

A remark on this clonotype: The junction and the germline gene differ at one end; a read error may be behind it. This chain links TRBV3-1 with TRBJ1-5; 7 positions agree with TRBD1. The germline V gene encodes CDR1 LGHDT and CDR2 YNNKEL (reference sequence). There are 13 residues in the CDR3. The CDR3 coding sequence is TGTGCCTGCAGCCAGGGGGTCAATCAGCCCCAGCATTTT. Translating gives CACSQGVNQPQHF. Using reference TRBV3-1 and TRBJ1-5 for the parts outside the CDR3, the full variable domain is DTAVSQTPKYLVTQMGNDKSIKCEQNLGHDTMYWYKQDSKKFLKIMFSYNNKELIINETVPNRFSPKSPDKAHLNLHINSLELGDSAVYFCACSQGVNQPQHFGDGTRLSIL.

This clonotype showed up just a few times. V is TRBV7-2 and J is TRBJ1-1; TRBD1 matches at 11 bases. J was trimmed by 4 bases and V by 6 bases; bases with no gene match: 10. Germline assignment: CDR1 SGHTA and CDR2 FQGNSA. This CDR3 region has 16 residues. CDR3 DNA: TGTGCCAGCAGTTCCCGGGACAGGGGGAGTGCCACTGAAGCTTTCTTT. It specifies CASSSRDRGSATEAFF. Full variable domain (outside the CDR3, taken from reference TRBV7-2 and TRBJ1-1): GAGVSQSPSNKVTEKGKDVELRCDPISGHTALYWYRQSLGQGLEFLIYFQGNSAPDKSGLPSDRFSAERTGGSVSTLTIQRTQQEDSAVYLCASSSRDRGSATEAFFGQGTRLTVV.

This clonotype was seen ten or more times. J is TRBJ1-5 and V is TRBV5-5; 9 bases match TRBD1. Germline-derived CDR1 and CDR2 are SGHKS and YYEKEE (reference sequence). The CDR3 has 17 amino acids. V was clipped by 4 bases and J by 5 bases; unmatched bases: 13. The CDR3 sequence is CASSPTWDREAYQPQHF. CDR3 nucleotide sequence: TGTGCCAGCAGCCCCACCTGGGACAGGGAAGCCTATCAGCCCCAGCATTTT.

V usage is TRBV2 and J usage is TRBJ1-1, with D perhaps matching TRBD1 (5 bases). Germline CDR1 reads SNHLY; CDR2 reads FYNNEI. This CDR3 has 13 residues. Trimming removed 7 bases from V and 3 bases from J, with 12 bases in between. DNA of the CDR3: TGTGCCAGCAAAGGCCGGGGGTACACTGAAGCTTTCTTT. This encodes CASKGRGYTEAFF. The whole variable domain, remainder taken from reference TRBV2 and TRBJ1-1, is EPEVTQTPSHQVTQMGQEVILRCVPISNHLYFYWYRQILGQKVEFLVSFYNNEISEKSEIFDDQFSVERPDGSNFTLKIRSTKLEDSAMYFCASKGRGYTEAFFGQGTRLTVV.

There are many counts of this clonotype. This chain connects TRBV5-1 to TRBJ1-5; unclear D gene. The germline CDR1 and CDR2 sequences are SGHRS and YFSETQ. Deletions cut 0 bases from V and 5 bases from J, with 6 bases between. The CDR3 consists of 13 residues. Here the CDR3 DNA reads TGCGCCAGCAGCTTGGAGATAGATCAGCCCCAGCATTTT. Its protein product is CASSLEIDQPQHF.

In its sample, this clonotype was seen many times. V is TRBV5-1 and J is TRBJ1-1; no clear D. The V gene lost 2 bases and the J gene lost 1 base, with 9 bases spanning the gap. Germline V gene lookup returns CDR1 SGHRS and CDR2 YFSETQ. The CDR3 loop spans 14 amino acids. The DNA for the CDR3 is TGCGCCAGCAGCTTACGCATTTGGAACACTGAAGCTTTCTTT. Translation gives CASSLRIWNTEAFF.

In this sample, this clonotype turned up many times. The CDR3 bases are TGCGCCAGCGGTCCGGGACAGGGACGGCGCAATGAGCAGTTCTTC. Translation: CASGPGQGRRNEQFF. The chain joins TRBV10-2 to TRBJ2-1; 9 nucleotides match TRBD1. Unmatched junction bases numbered 11, after V lost 8 bases and J lost 6 bases. Looked up from germline, CDR1 is WSHSY and CDR2 is SAAADI. This CDR3 spans 15 amino acids.

At least ten counts were recorded for this clonotype. V and J are TRBV3-1 and TRBJ2-1; D might be TRBD2 (5 bases). The CDR3 loop spans 14 amino acids. CDR1 and CDR2 from the germline V gene are LGHDT and YNNKEL (reference sequence). V was trimmed by 0 bases and J by 10 bases, leaving 13 bases between them. Written as DNA, the CDR3 is TGTGCCAGCAGCCAAGAATCGTCTAGCAGCGAGCAGTTCTTC. This sequence encodes CASSQESSSSEQFF.

The gene calls are TRBV20-1 and TRBJ1-3; D is possibly TRBD1 (6 bases). This CDR3 has 14 amino acids. Trimming cost V 3 bases and J 0 bases, with 9 bases left between them. CDR1 is DFQATT, CDR2 SNEGSKA, per germline (reference sequence). This CDR3 reads CSARGGSSGNTIYF. The CDR3 DNA reads as TGCAGTGCTAGGGGGGGCAGCTCTGGAAACACCATATATTTT.

Only a few counts were recorded for this clonotype. This sequence joins TRBV14 and TRBJ2-1; D is ambiguous. The germline CDR1 and CDR2 sequences are SGHDN and FVKESK. Trimming took off 7 bases at V and 0 bases at J, with 13 bases between the two ends. There are 15 residues in the CDR3. CDR3 protein: CASTPRRSSYNEQFF. The CDR3 DNA sequence: TGTGCCAGCACTCCAAGGCGAAGCTCCTACAATGAGCAGTTCTTC.

This clonotype has ten or more counts. V usage is TRBV5-1 and J usage is TRBJ1-6, with 9 nucleotides matching TRBD1. J was trimmed by 7 bases and V by 4 bases; bases with no gene match: 9. Germline V gene lookup returns CDR1 SGHRS and CDR2 YFSETQ. The CDR3 extends over 16 amino acids. The CDR3, as DNA: TGCGCCAGCAGCCTAGACAGGGGGACCGTGAATTCACCCCTCCACTTT. Protein: CASSLDRGTVNSPLHF.

In the case of this clonotype: At one boundary the junction diverges from the germline segment, which might be a read error. This chain connects TRBV2 to TRBJ1-2; D not resolved. Germline V gene data show CDR1 as SNHLY and CDR2 as FYNNEI. This CDR3 is built from 13 residues. The CDR3 reads CSSSESRLHDYTF. CDR3 in DNA: TGTTCCAGCAGTGAGTCCAGGCTCCATGACTACACCTTC. Full variable domain (outside the CDR3, taken from reference TRBV2 and TRBJ1-2): EPEVTQTPSHQVTQMGQEVILRCVPISNHLYFYWYRQILGQKVEFLVSFYNNEISEKSEIFDDQFSVERPDGSNFTLKIRSTKLEDSAMYFCSSSESRLHDYTFGSGTRLTVV.

At least ten counts were recorded for this clonotype. This chain connects TRBV5-6 to TRBJ1-6; TRBD1 might be the D (5 bases). Deletions cut 4 bases from V and 5 bases from J, with 13 bases between. Germline CDR1 is SGHDT and CDR2 is YYEEEE. This CDR3 has 15 residues. Here the CDR3 DNA reads TGTGCCAGCAGCCTTGGATGGGGGGATAATTCACCCCTCCACTTT. Amino acid sequence: CASSLGWGDNSPLHF.

This clonotype was observed at least ten times. The rearrangement uses TRBV7-8 and TRBJ2-3, with TRBD2 identical over 8 bases. This CDR3 region has 17 residues. Trimming took 1 base from V and 2 from J; bases not matched to a gene: 8. Germline assignment: CDR1 SGHVS and CDR2 FQNEAQ. The CDR3 DNA follows: TGTGCCAGCAGCTTAGAAGAAACAGCGGGGGTCACAGATACGCAGTATTTT. Protein: CASSLEETAGVTDTQYF.

This clonotype was picked up many times. The rearrangement links TRBV6-2 or TRBV6-3 to TRBJ2-1, with unresolved D. The germline V and J ends were trimmed by 6 bases and 1 base, with 10 bases remaining between them. This CDR3 is 14 amino acids long. The germline gives CDR1 MNHEY, CDR2 SVGEGT. CDR3 region: CASSPPYSYNEQFF. The CDR3 DNA sequence: TGTGCCAGCAGCCCCCCCTATTCCTACAATGAGCAGTTCTTC.

This clonotype was found many times. V usage is TRBV5-1 and J usage is TRBJ1-1; D is uncertain. CDR3 length: 16 amino acids. Germline V gene data show CDR1 as SGHRS and CDR2 as YFSETQ. Trimming removed 4 bases from V and 0 bases from J, with 16 bases in between. CDR3 DNA sequence: TGCGCCAGCAGCCCCACCGGGAGTAGAATGAACACTGAAGCTTTCTTT. The encoded protein is CASSPTGSRMNTEAFF.

This clonotype was observed many times. The chain carries TRBV20-1 and TRBJ2-1; tentatively, D is TRBD2 (6 bases). This CDR3 has 13 amino acids. The germline V gene has CDR1 DFQATT and CDR2 SNEGSKA (reference sequence). V was shortened by 5 bases and J by 7 bases, with 15 bases between the two germline ends. In nucleotides, the CDR3 is TGCAGTGCTTTCCGGACTAAGGGGAATGAGCAGTTCTTC. It specifies CSAFRTKGNEQFF.